Below, one TCR beta chain is given with its context. Its antigen specificity is not known. It has no much larger one-base neighbor in the sample; base qualities were not kept. The data are from a study of shared clonotypes between healthy human individuals (dated by TCRdb to about 2020). Regarding the research as a whole: The cohort included three men and a couple of women between 18 and 49 years of age. For each donor, CD4 naive and CD4 memory were each run on three plates, CD8 naive on two plates, and CD8 memory on one plate. The study deeply sequenced blood TCR repertoires of five healthy adults to estimate repertoire size and the extent of clonotype sharing between individuals. To increase sequencing depth and limit assay-specific biases, different laboratories used diverse techniques to prepare libraries and sequence TCR repertoires. Each donor's leukapheresis produced roughly between roughly 0.9 and 8.9 billion PBMCs.

Donors were healthy HIV-negative adults with no recently reported acute infections or vaccinations. Every donor was a Caucasian adult residing in Nashville, Tennessee, USA. CD4+ T cells were enriched by magnetic negative selection, after which naive cells were positively selected on CD45RA and the negative fraction was taken as the memory subset. Blood was obtained by leukapheresis, after which PBMCs were separated by Ficoll-Histopaque density gradient centrifugation and cryopreserved in liquid nitrogen vapor phase. Analytical flow cytometry was used to check the purity and quantity of every magnetically sorted T cell population. Each sorted fraction had its genomic DNA isolated and then quantified by UV absorbance on a Nanodrop 2000c. Here is what the overall study found, with its caveats: Incomplete sequencing was indicated by rarefaction of sorted-subset datasets, despite the large sequencing depth. Because the study included only a small number of donors, the genetic and exposure-history diversity represented was limited. Naive subsets generally had larger estimated clonotype richness than memory subsets did. Compared with non-shared clonotypes, clonotypes shared by all four sorted-subset donors had higher generation probabilities. When a handful of donors were compared, the shared fraction of clonotypes was roughly 5% for naive CD4, roughly 3.3% for naive CD8, 2% to 2.5% for memory CD4, and around 0.4% for memory CD8. Pairwise subsampling indicated that sequencing depth was expected to affect the degree of clonotype sharing among donors. Only blood was sampled, and tissue TCR repertoires likely differ from those in blood.

V is pruned by 3 bases and J by 0 bases, leaving 5 bases of the junction without a gene match. From a lookup of the germline V gene, CDR1 and CDR2 are MDHEN and SYDVKM. Its CDR3 holds 16 amino acids, cysteine through phenylalanine. The kept DNA is CDR3 alone, 48 bases in frame from the first base. Using the deep immunoSEQ assay, TCR CDR3 regions were amplified from genomic DNA by multiplex PCR. Extracted genomic DNA from each cell subset was distributed evenly across all wells of several immunoSEQ 96-well plates, and each plate was treated as a replicate. Each replicate PCR for sorted subsets received about 0.2 ug genomic DNA, equal to about 30,000 T cell genomes. Purified libraries were quantified with a Qubit 3.0 fluorometer, sized on a Bioanalyzer 2100, and re-quantified with the KAPA Library Quantification kit. Every immunoSEQ 96-well plate was sequenced on a separate single-read 150-cycle Illumina NextSeq 550 flow cell. Turning to the authors' computational methods: The immunoSEQ output contained only junctional sequences without quality scores, so filtering could not match that applied to full-length reads. To assign V/J genes and CDR3, sequences were annotated using PyIR, a Python wrapper for IgBLAST v1.9, with IMGT germline references. Reads were removed for weak V/J assignments (E-value above 1e-6), missing CDR3, stop codons, out-of-frame junctions, or ambiguous translated residues. A V3J clonotype was defined by an identical inferred V gene, J gene, and CDR3 amino acid sequence. To compute the percentage overlap between repertoires, the number of shared unique clonotypes was divided by the size of the smaller repertoire. RTK rarefaction, the Chao1 estimator, and Recon v2.1 estimates of unobserved clonotypes were used to assess repertoire richness. For all TCRbeta clonotypes obtained by the gDNA method from a few donors, generation probabilities were computed with OLGA. Drawn from immuneACCESS, this table holds only the in-frame rearrangements with V and J called that TCRdb kept. Clones are partly lost; checked studies trace under half to an unresolved V gene and leave the rest unexplained. The DNA was the basis for D and trimming; V, J and clone size are from that table. The sample records about 2.4 million clones, 80% to 95% of which are singletons. In total, the top ten clones hold around 0.37% of the sample.

The sequenced sample was naive CD4+ T cells from PBMCs. The cell subset or site label, read with the paper, signifies: CD45RA+ positively selected. The sequence is built from TRBV28 and TRBJ1-5, with 7 bases matching TRBD1. This TCR came from a man aged 18 to 30 in good health. Some clones in this sample may be carry-over from other donors' samples. The CDR3 protein: CASSFLGQNSNQPQHF. The DNA reads as follows: TGTGCCAGCAGTTTCTTGGGACAGAATAGCAATCAGCCCCAGCATTTT.